This TCR beta chain was obtained from a study of cytomegalovirus exposure and HLA in healthy donors. The study, taken as a whole, reports: Investigators reported about 160 TCR beta chains as tied to cytomegalovirus.

60 Vbeta and 13 Jbeta primers were used in PCR. The data were produced by immunoSEQ multiplex PCR, yet TCRdb's version contains in-frame clones alone and is incomplete. The sample has more than 200,000 clones, 65% to 90% seen once. Everyone who donated was a healthy bone marrow donor. This clone came up once. The antigen is undetermined. The sequence derives from a girl under 18 in good health and CMV-seronegative. The specimen was PBMCs.

The chain's CDR3 is CASSSLRQGARSKVQPQHF. The CDR3, as DNA: TGTGCCAGCAGTTCGCTACGACAGGGAGCGCGGAGTAAAGTTCAGCCCCAGCATTTT. The chain uses TRBV28 and TRBJ1-5; TRBD1 matches at 7 bases. Trimming took 4 bases from V and 6 from J; bases not matched to a gene: 21. The germline V gene encodes CDR1 MDHEN and CDR2 SYDVKM. This CDR3 contains 19 residues.